What follows are 9 T cell receptor beta chains derived from one specimen sequenced in a study of post-analysis software for immune sequencing data. These TCRs are of unknown antigen specificity. Unique molecular identifiers featured in each of the TCR beta cDNA libraries. MiXCR, applied by TCRdb to the PCR reads, yields one record per CDR3 protein. In the table there are about 430,000 distinct CDR3 sequences, more than 30% of which are singletons. Regarding the study as a whole: About 5 TRBV segments, including TRBV5-6, TRBV5-1 and TRBV20-1, were more frequent in patients than controls.

Sequenced input: blood. Receptors originate from a girl aged 2 to 10 with multiple sclerosis.

The chain recombines TRBV11-2 with TRBJ2-7, with D possibly TRBD1 on 6 matching bases. V was cut by 7 bases and J by 3 bases, with 28 bases left in between. The germline gives CDR1 SGHAT, CDR2 FQNNGV. The CDR3 totals 18 residues. The CDR3: CASTTLGGGGNRDYEQYF. As DNA, the CDR3 is TGTGCCAGCACCACACTAGGTGGGGGCGGAAACCGGGACTACGAGCAGTACTTC.

Only a few counts were recorded for this clonotype. This chain uses TRBV10-3 with TRBJ2-1, with 12 bases aligning to TRBD2. This CDR3 has 15 amino acids. Germline trimming cut 10 bases from V and 5 bases from J; bases unmatched to any gene: 9. In germline, CDR1 is ENHRY, CDR2 SYGVKD. CDR3 nucleotide sequence: TGTGCCACCCTACTAGCGGGGGGCACCAACAATGAGCAGTTCTTC. As protein: CATLLAGGTNNEQFF.

J is TRBJ2-3 and V is TRBV12-5; 8 nucleotides agree with TRBD2. The CDR3 extends over 13 amino acids. CDR1 is LGHNT, CDR2 FRNRAP, per germline. J was trimmed by 4 bases and V by 7 bases; bases with no gene match: 4. The CDR3 DNA follows: TGTGCTAGTGCCCGGGGACTAGCAGATACGCAGTATTTT. This encodes CASARGLADTQYF.

With regard to this clonotype: Compared with germline, one end of the junction differs, possibly owing to a read error. V usage is TRBV4-1 and J usage is TRBJ1-2; TRBD1 matches 7 bases. There are 17 residues in the CDR3. The V gene's germline CDR1 is MGHRA and CDR2 YSYEKL. This CDR3 reads CAGSQVGSTGPVDGYTF. CDR3 sequence (DNA): TGCGCCGGCAGCCAAGTAGGTTCGACAGGGCCTGTGGATGGCTACACCTTC.

This chain's CDR3 is CASSSRYNEQFF. CDR3 coding DNA: TGTGCCAGCAGTTCTAGGTACAATGAGCAGTTCTTC. This chain joins TRBV25-1 and TRBJ2-1; D is unresolved. The CDR3 contains 12 residues. The V end lost 5 bases, the J end lost 4 bases, and 6 bases lay between the germline ends. Looked up from germline, CDR1 is MGHDK and CDR2 is SYGVNS.

This clonotype was detected many times. CDR3 nucleotide sequence: TGTGCCAGCAGTAGCGGTGGGGGATATGGCTACACCTTC. Encoded protein: CASSSGGGYGYTF. The gene calls are TRBV6-5 and TRBJ1-2, with a weak D call TRBD1 (5 bases). CDR1 is MNHEY, CDR2 SVGAGI, per germline. Trimming removed 5 bases at V and 5 bases at J, with 12 bases between. The CDR3 totals 13 residues.

This clonotype was found once. The chain has TRBV5-1 and TRBJ2-1, with 7 bases lining up with TRBD1. The J call may not be correct, given that the DNA end is closer to TRBJ2-7. The CDR3 covers 19 residues. Looked up from germline, CDR1 is SGHRS and CDR2 is YFSETQ. The CDR3 DNA reads as TGCGCCAGCAGCTTGGTCACAGGGGACATCGGTGGGGCTCCCTACGAGCAGTACTTC. Its protein product is CASSLVTGDIGGAPYEQYF.

The CDR3 reads CASRTWDGYGYTF. The CDR3 region has the DNA TGTGCCAGCAGAACTTGGGACGGCTATGGCTACACCTTC. The chain is built from TRBV28 and TRBJ1-2; D perhaps matches TRBD1 (5 bases). The ends were cut back, 6 bases at V and 4 bases at J, with 12 bases in the middle. The CDR3 loop spans 13 amino acids. Germline CDR1 MDHEN, CDR2 SYDVKM.

The CDR3 sequence is CASSFLGQGAHEQYF. The DNA of the CDR3 is TGTGCCAGCAGCTTTTTGGGACAGGGGGCCCACGAGCAGTACTTC. The J gene is TRBJ2-7, the V gene TRBV7-2; 12 bases fit TRBD1. This CDR3 has 15 residues. V lost 3 bases to trimming and J lost 5 bases; unmatched junction nucleotides: 5. CDR1 and CDR2 (germline): SGHTA, FQGNSA.